The present T cell receptor beta chain was sequenced within a study of T-cell memory formation after mild COVID-19. Across the whole study: Among the donors, TCR clusters were largely specific to each donor.

Each CDR3 protein gets one entry after TCRdb re-called the 5' RACE reads with MiXCR. The sample holds 470,000 or so distinct CDR3 sequences, 18% seen once. This clonotype was counted at least ten times. No antigen is known for it. Study-level points and caveats: Clones which contracted sat mainly in CM and EM if CD4+, and in EMRA if CD8+.

CDR3 length: 16 residues. Trimming cost V 5 bases and J 8 bases; bases outside gene matches: 15. Germline lookup yields CDR1 SGHRS and CDR2 YFSETQ. The chain is built from TRBV5-1 and TRBJ2-1, with 8 bases identical to TRBD1. What was sequenced was PBMCs or a T cell subset sorted from them (not recorded which). The source of this sequence is a man younger than 30 who had mild COVID-19 (a few samples of this study predate the infection). Cell type and time point are not known. As DNA, the CDR3 is TGCGCCAGCAGACGACAGGGGTTCGGCGCTAGATATGAGCAGTTCTTC. Translating it yields CASRRQGFGARYEQFF.